Each of the 6 T cell receptor beta chains below was sequenced from the same sample in a study of T-cell reconstitution after alpha-beta-depleted transplantation in children. Unique molecular identifiers were incorporated during preparation of the TCRbeta library. In TCRdb, the PCR reads were re-called with MiXCR into one record per CDR3 protein. The sample lists about 240,000 distinct CDR3 sequences, 12% seen once, with roughly 2.8% in the top ten. The material was PBMCs from the stem cell graft donor, obtained from the stem cell graft. Receptors originate from a human donor who donated a stem cell graft to a child with acute lymphoblastic leukemia.

This clonotype was detected ten times or more. The chain employs TRBV5-5 and TRBJ2-3, with D uncertain. CDR1 SGHKS and CDR2 YYEKEE come from the germline V gene (reference sequence). Trimming pared 4 bases from V and 4 bases from J, leaving 16 bases between. The CDR3 runs 15 residues. CDR3 DNA sequence: TGTGCCAGCAGCGCCGGACCGTCGGTCCCAGATACGCAGTATTTT. Translating gives CASSAGPSVPDTQYF.

This clonotype was counted many times. The V and J genes are TRBV5-1 and TRBJ2-3; D gene ambiguous. The ends were cut back, 5 bases at V and 6 bases at J, with 10 bases in the middle. The CDR3 runs 12 residues. Germline V gene sequence: CDR1 SGHRS, CDR2 YFSETQ. DNA for the CDR3: TGCGCCAGCAGGCTGCAGTCCGATACGCAGTATTTT. Translated: CASRLQSDTQYF.

Comments on this clonotype: A clone one base away is much larger, so this may be a read error. The chain couples TRBV20-1 to TRBJ1-1, with 7 bases identical to TRBD1. The V gene's germline CDR1 is DFQATT and CDR2 SNEGSKA (reference sequence). The CDR3 covers 13 residues. The chain's CDR3 is CSARQGLGADAFF. Here the CDR3 DNA reads TGCAGTGCTCGACAGGGTTTAGGGGCTGACGCTTTCTTT.

Only a few counts were recorded for this clonotype. The DNA for the CDR3 is TGCAGCGTTGCTCCGGGCGCCCGCGGCTATGGCTACACCTTC. Its protein product is CSVAPGARGYGYTF. This chain links TRBV29-1 with TRBJ1-2; the D is unclear. V lost 4 bases to trimming and J lost 4 bases, with 16 bases between them. The CDR3 is made up of 14 amino acids. Germline values: CDR1 SQVTM, CDR2 ANQGSEA.

Many counts were recorded for this clonotype. This sequence joins TRBV5-1 and TRBJ1-1; TRBD1 matches 9 bases. The junction had 2 bases not matched to a gene; V was cut back by 4 bases and J by 1 base. This CDR3 region has 14 residues. CDR1 is SGHRS, CDR2 YFSETQ, per germline. CDR3 in DNA: TGCGCCAGCAGCGGGGGACAGGGGAACACTGAAGCTTTCTTT. Its protein product is CASSGGQGNTEAFF.

The sample holds many counts of this clonotype. The chain employs TRBV10-3 and TRBJ2-1; TRBD2 is a possible D gene (6 bases). V lost 9 bases to trimming and J lost 7 bases, with 16 bases between them. The CDR3 has 13 residues. Germline lookup yields CDR1 ENHRY and CDR2 SYGVKD. The CDR3 DNA is TGTGCCATTACGGGAAGCCGGGGGAATGAGCAGTTCTTC. Protein: CAITGSRGNEQFF.